The 5 T cell receptor beta chains below all came from one sample that was sequenced in a study of radiotherapy plus CTLA-4 blockade in lung cancer. TCRdb keeps only in-frame clones here, not all; method: immunoSEQ multiplex PCR. The profile shows approximately 100,000 clones, about 81% of them singletons. Sequencing used peripheral blood, obtained from a patient treated with radiotherapy plus ipilimumab. These receptors were obtained from a human donor with non-small cell lung cancer who had a partial response to radiotherapy plus ipilimumab.

The chain uses TRBV5-1 and TRBJ2-2; D remains unclear. From germline, CDR1 is SGHRS and CDR2 YFSETQ. Trimming pared 0 bases from V and 5 bases from J, leaving 5 bases between. The CDR3 contains 13 residues. The CDR3 DNA reads TGCGCCAGCAGCTTGGACATAACCGGGGAGCTGTTTTTT. It translates to CASSLDITGELFF. The full variable domain, in which reference TRBV5-1 and TRBJ2-2 provide the parts outside the CDR3, is KAGVTQTPRYLIKTRGQQVTLSCSPISGHRSVSWYQQTPGQGLQFLFEYFSETQRNKGNFPGRFSGRQFSNSRSEMNVSTLELGDSALYLCASSLDITGELFFGEGSRLTVL.

J is TRBJ2-7 and V is TRBV6-1, with no clear D. Germline V gene lookup returns CDR1 MNHNS and CDR2 SASEGT. There are 12 residues in the CDR3. Trimming took off 7 bases at V and 2 bases at J, with 9 bases between the two ends. The CDR3 here is CASKSSTYEQYF. Written as DNA, the CDR3 is TGTGCCAGCAAATCCTCTACCTACGAGCAGTACTTC.

This clone was picked up one time. This rearrangement joins TRBV27 to TRBJ2-3, with 7 bases matching TRBD2. This CDR3 spans 11 amino acids. Unmatched junction bases numbered 8, after V lost 11 bases and J lost 9 bases. Germline CDR1 and CDR2: MNHEY and SMNVEV (reference sequence). DNA of the CDR3: TGTGCCGCCGAGCGGGGAAGGACGCAGTATTTT. Translated: CAAERGRTQYF.

The chain couples TRBV5-1 to TRBJ2-1; 8 nucleotides align to TRBD1. Germline V gene data show CDR1 as SGHRS and CDR2 as YFSETQ. The CDR3 covers 20 residues. Germline trimming cut 0 bases from V and 0 bases from J; bases unmatched to any gene: 14. The CDR3 loop is CASSLEAGQVLRSSYNEQFF. CDR3 nucleotides: TGCGCCAGCAGCTTGGAGGCGGGACAGGTCCTTAGGAGCTCCTACAATGAGCAGTTCTTC.

V is TRBV27 and J is TRBJ1-1, with a possible D match to TRBD1 (5 bases). Trimming removed 7 bases from V and 2 bases from J, with 17 bases in between. The CDR3 spans 15 residues. Germline lookup yields CDR1 MNHEY and CDR2 SMNVEV (reference sequence). In DNA form, the CDR3 reads TGTGCCAGCACAAAGGGCCGACAGTCAAACACTGAAGCTTTCTTT. It yields the protein CASTKGRQSNTEAFF.